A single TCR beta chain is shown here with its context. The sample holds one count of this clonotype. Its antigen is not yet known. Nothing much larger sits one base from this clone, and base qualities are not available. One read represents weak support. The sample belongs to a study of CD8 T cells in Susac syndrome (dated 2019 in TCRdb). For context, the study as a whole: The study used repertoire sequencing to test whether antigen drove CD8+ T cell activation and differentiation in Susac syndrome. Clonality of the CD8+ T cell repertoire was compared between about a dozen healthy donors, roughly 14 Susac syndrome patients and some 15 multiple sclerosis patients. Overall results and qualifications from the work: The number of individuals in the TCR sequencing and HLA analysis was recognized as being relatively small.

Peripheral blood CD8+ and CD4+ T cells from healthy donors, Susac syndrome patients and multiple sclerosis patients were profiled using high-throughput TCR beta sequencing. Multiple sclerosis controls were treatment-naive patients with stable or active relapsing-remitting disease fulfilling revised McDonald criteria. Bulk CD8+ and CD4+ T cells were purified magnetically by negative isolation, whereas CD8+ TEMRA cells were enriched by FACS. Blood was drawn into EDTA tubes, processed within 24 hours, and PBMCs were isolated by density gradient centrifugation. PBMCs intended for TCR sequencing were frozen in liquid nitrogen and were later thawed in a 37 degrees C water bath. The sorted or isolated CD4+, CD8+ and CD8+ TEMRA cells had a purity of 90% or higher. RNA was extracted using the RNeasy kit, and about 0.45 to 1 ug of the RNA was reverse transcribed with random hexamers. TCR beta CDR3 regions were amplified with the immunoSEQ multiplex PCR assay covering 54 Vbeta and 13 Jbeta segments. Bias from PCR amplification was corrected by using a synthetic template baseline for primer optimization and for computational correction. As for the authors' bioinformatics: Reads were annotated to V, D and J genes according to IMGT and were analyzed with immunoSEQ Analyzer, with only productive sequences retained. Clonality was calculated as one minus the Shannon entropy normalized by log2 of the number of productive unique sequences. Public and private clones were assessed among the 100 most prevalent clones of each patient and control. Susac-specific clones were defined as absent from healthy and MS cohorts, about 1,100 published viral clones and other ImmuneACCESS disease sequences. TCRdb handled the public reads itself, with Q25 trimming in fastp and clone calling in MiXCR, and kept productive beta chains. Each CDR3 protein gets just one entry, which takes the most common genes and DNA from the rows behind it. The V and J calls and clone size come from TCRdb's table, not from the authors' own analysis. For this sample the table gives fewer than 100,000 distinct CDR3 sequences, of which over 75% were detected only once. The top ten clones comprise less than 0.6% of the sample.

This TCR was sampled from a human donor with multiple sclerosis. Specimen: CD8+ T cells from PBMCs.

The DNA sequence reads TGCAGCGCAGTGACAGAAGAGACCCAGTACTTC. Translated, this is CSAVTEETQYF. The chain joins TRBV29-1 to TRBJ2-5, and possibly TRBD1, on 5 matching bases. Inclusive of the bounding cysteine and phenylalanine, the CDR3 is 11 residues long. This entry keeps only the CDR3 DNA: 33 bases, framed from base 1. Via the germline V gene, CDR1 is SQVTM and CDR2 ANQGSEA. V sheds 7 bases and J sheds 3 bases, leaving 9 bases between their ends.